The 30 T cell receptor beta chains below come from one sample, sequenced in a study of blood T cell repertoires in COVID-19. Repertoires were generated with immunoSEQ multiplex PCR, while TCRdb's copy carries only in-frame clones and drops some. Here the sample spans 140,000 to 150,000 clones, 84% being singletons. The sample was peripheral blood. The receptors stem from a human donor in a cohort sampled during active COVID-19.

The chain has TRBV11-3 and TRBJ1-6; D may be TRBD1 (6 bases). Germline V gene sequence: CDR1 SGHNT, CDR2 YENEEA. Trimming removed 6 bases at V and 7 bases at J, with 13 bases between. This CDR3 spans 14 amino acids. CDR3 sequence (DNA): TGTGCCAGCAGTAAAGGGGGAAAGAATTCACCCCTCCACTTT. Its translation: CASSKGGKNSPLHF.

This clone has just one count. The chain uses TRBV5-4 and TRBJ2-7; 7 nucleotides line up with TRBD1. The CDR3 sequence is 13 residues long. The J segment lost 7 bases and the V segment lost 1 base, leaving 5 bases of the junction unmatched. The germline V gene encodes CDR1 SGHNT and CDR2 YYREEE (reference sequence). The CDR3 nucleotides are TGTGCCAGCAGCTTGATAGGGGGCGGGGAGCAGTACTTC. Its protein product is CASSLIGGGEQYF.

The chain has TRBV6-6 and TRBJ2-5; 8 bases align to TRBD2. There are 16 residues in the CDR3. Germline loops: CDR1 MNHNY, CDR2 SVGAGI (reference sequence). With V trimmed by 2 bases and J by 1 base, 6 bases remained unmatched. The CDR3 coding sequence is TGTGCCAGCAGTTACGGAGCGGGAGACCCCCAAGAGACCCAGTACTTC. Its translation is CASSYGAGDPQETQYF.

This clone has more than one count but fewer than ten. This sequence joins TRBV19 and TRBJ2-2; 7 bases agree with TRBD1. J was trimmed by 3 bases and V by 5 bases; bases with no gene match: 6. This CDR3 is built from 15 residues. Germline loops: CDR1 LNHDA, CDR2 SQIVND (reference sequence). The DNA of the CDR3 is TGTGCCAGTAGTCTAGGGGGCGCGGACACCGGGGAGCTGTTTTTT. This sequence encodes CASSLGGADTGELFF. Filled out from reference TRBV19 and TRBJ2-2, the complete variable domain reads DGGITQSPKYLFRKEGQNVTLSCEQNLNHDAMYWYRQDPGQGLRLIYYSQIVNDFQKGDIAEGYSVSREKKESFPLTVTSAQKNPTAFYLCASSLGGADTGELFFGEGSRLTVL.

The chain couples TRBV18 to TRBJ2-7; TRBD2 agrees at 9 bases. This CDR3 spans 14 amino acids. With V trimmed by 4 bases and J by 2 bases, 3 bases remained unmatched. The germline CDR1 and CDR2 sequences are KGHSH and LQKENI. CDR3 protein: CASSRGTSPYEQYF. CDR3 DNA sequence: TGTGCCAGCTCACGCGGGACTAGCCCCTACGAGCAGTACTTC.

The chain uses TRBV11-2 and TRBJ2-2, with D tentatively TRBD1 (6 bases). Germline V gene data show CDR1 as SGHAT and CDR2 as FQNNGV. With 5 bases removed from V and 0 bases from J, the gap between germline ends came to 13 bases. The CDR3 contains 16 residues. The CDR3 is CASSVDRPSNTGELFF. The CDR3 bases are TGTGCCAGCAGCGTTGACAGGCCTTCGAACACCGGGGAGCTGTTTTTT. Looking up the rest from reference TRBV11-2 and TRBJ2-2 gives the full variable domain: EAGVAQSPRYKIIEKRQSVAFWCNPISGHATLYWYQQILGQGPKLLIQFQNNGVVDDSQLPKDRFSAERLKGVDSTLKIQPAKLEDSAVYLCASSVDRPSNTGELFFGEGSRLTVL.

V gene TRBV3-1 (or the pseudogene TRBV3-2) combines with J gene TRBJ2-5; TRBD2 matches at 7 bases. CDR3 length equals 15 residues. The V gene's germline CDR1 is LGHDT and CDR2 YNNKEL (reference sequence). Trimming took 0 bases from V and 5 from J; bases not matched to a gene: 6. The CDR3 loop reads CASSQETTSLETQYF. The CDR3 bases are TGTGCCAGCAGCCAAGAGACGACTAGCTTGGAGACCCAGTACTTC.

This chain links TRBV6-5 with TRBJ1-1, with unresolved D. The CDR3 runs 11 residues. The V end lost 10 bases, the J end lost 1 base, and 7 bases lay between the germline ends. Germline V lookup: CDR1 MNHEY, CDR2 SVGAGI. The CDR3 bases are TGTGCCACCCGGGGGAACACTGAAGCTTTCTTT. This codes for CATRGNTEAFF.

This chain links TRBV5-1 with TRBJ1-2; 8 nucleotides agree with TRBD1. This CDR3 is 14 amino acids long. CDR1 and CDR2 (germline): SGHRS, YFSETQ. Germline trimming cut 2 bases from V and 8 bases from J; bases unmatched to any gene: 8. CDR3 sequence: CASSFLQGEGGYTF. The CDR3 nucleotides read TGCGCCAGCAGCTTCTTACAGGGGGAAGGGGGCTACACCTTC.

V and J are TRBV27 and TRBJ1-4, with a possible D match to TRBD1 (6 bases). The CDR3 consists of 17 residues. Trimming cost V 6 bases and J 0 bases, with 17 bases left between them. Germline CDR1 reads MNHEY; CDR2 reads SMNVEV (reference sequence). This CDR3 is CASSRTPQGSTNEKLFF. CDR3 coding DNA: TGTGCCAGCAGCCGGACCCCGCAGGGGTCAACTAATGAAAAACTGTTTTTT. The full variable domain, its missing parts supplied by reference TRBV27 and TRBJ1-4, is EAQVTQNPRYLITVTGKKLTVTCSQNMNHEYMSWYRQDPGLGLRQIYYSMNVEVTDKGDVPEGYKVSRKEKRNFPLILESPSPNQTSLYFCASSRTPQGSTNEKLFFGSGTQLSVL.

This chain joins TRBV11-3 and TRBJ1-1; D is possibly TRBD1 (5 bases). Germline lookup yields CDR1 SGHNT and CDR2 YENEEA. The CDR3 contains 13 residues. Trimming removed 3 bases at V and 2 bases at J, with 7 bases between. CDR3 in amino acids: CASSFRVNTEAFF. Here the CDR3 DNA reads TGTGCCAGCAGCTTCAGGGTAAACACTGAAGCTTTCTTT.

This sequence joins TRBV5-1 and TRBJ2-1, with a tentative D call TRBD2 (6 bases). This CDR3 is built from 15 residues. Trimming pared 4 bases from V and 3 bases from J, leaving 14 bases between. Germline-derived CDR1 and CDR2 are SGHRS and YFSETQ. The CDR3 reads CASSPGGASYNEQFF. Here the CDR3 DNA reads TGCGCCAGCAGCCCCGGAGGGGCAAGCTACAATGAGCAGTTCTTC.

This clone was counted once. The chain has TRBV9 and TRBJ1-2; D perhaps matches TRBD1 (6 bases). The CDR3 runs 14 residues. Deletions cut 3 bases from V and 4 bases from J, with 13 bases between. Germline lookup yields CDR1 SGDLS and CDR2 YYNGEE. The chain's CDR3 is CASSATGRGYGYTF. The CDR3 DNA sequence: TGTGCCAGCAGCGCGACAGGAAGGGGCTATGGCTACACCTTC.

V is TRBV15 and J is TRBJ2-2; D may be TRBD2 (5 bases). With 0 bases removed from V and 7 bases from J, the gap between germline ends came to 15 bases. CDR1 is LNHNV and CDR2 is YYDKDF in the germline V gene (reference sequence). The CDR3 length is 16 residues. CDR3 sequence (DNA): TGTGCCACCAGCAGAGATCTCGGGCTAGCCAGCGGGGAGCTGTTTTTT. Protein product: CATSRDLGLASGELFF.

The CDR3 DNA sequence: TGTGCCAGCAGTGCCGATCCGTGGGCAATCGGAAACACCATATATTTT. Translated: CASSADPWAIGNTIYF. The chain has TRBV25-1 and TRBJ1-3, with unresolved D. In germline, CDR1 is MGHDK, CDR2 SYGVNS. The CDR3 is 16 amino acids. The ends were cut back, 4 bases at V and 4 bases at J, with 17 bases in the middle.

The gene calls are TRBV7-8 and TRBJ1-5; 11 bases fit TRBD1. The CDR3 is 16 amino acids. Looked up from germline, CDR1 is SGHVS and CDR2 is FQNEAQ. Trimming cost V 1 base and J 6 bases; bases outside gene matches: 5. The CDR3 protein is CASSLEDRGLGQPQHF. In DNA form, the CDR3 reads TGTGCCAGCAGCTTAGAGGACAGGGGGCTGGGTCAGCCCCAGCATTTT.

The V call is TRBV19, the J call TRBJ1-4; D unresolved. The V gene lost 2 bases and the J gene lost 7 bases, with 11 bases spanning the gap. Germline V gives CDR1 LNHDA, CDR2 SQIVND (reference sequence). The CDR3 has 14 amino acids. CDR3 protein: CASSIQVGGEKLFF. The CDR3 coding sequence is TGTGCCAGTAGTATACAGGTTGGAGGTGAAAAACTGTTTTTT.

The table lists this clone with a few counts. This CDR3 reads CASSYRQGTEAFF. The CDR3 DNA follows: TGTGCCAGCAGTTACCGGCAGGGCACTGAAGCTTTCTTT. The J gene is TRBJ1-1, the V gene TRBV2; the D gene is possibly TRBD1 (5 bases). There are 13 residues in the CDR3. The V and J ends lost 5 bases and 4 bases respectively, with 11 bases between them. Germline V gives CDR1 SNHLY, CDR2 FYNNEI.

The chain links TRBV6-5 to TRBJ1-5; perhaps TRBD1 as D (6 bases). CDR1 is MNHEY and CDR2 is SVGAGI in the germline V gene. Trimming stripped 8 bases from V and 0 bases from J, with 14 bases between. CDR3 length: 15 residues. CDR3 nucleotides: TGTGCCAGCCTTTGGACAGCTGATAGCAATCAGCCCCAGCATTTT. As protein: CASLWTADSNQPQHF.

This rearrangement joins TRBV5-1 to TRBJ1-4; TRBD1 agrees at 7 bases. Germline loops: CDR1 SGHRS, CDR2 YFSETQ. J lost 7 bases, V lost 4 bases, and 7 bases had no gene match. CDR3 length: 14 residues. The CDR3 loop reads CASSMGQLREKLFF. Here the CDR3 DNA reads TGCGCCAGCAGCATGGGACAGCTTCGTGAAAAACTGTTTTTT.

J is TRBJ1-5 and V is TRBV12-3 or TRBV12-4; the D gene is possibly TRBD1 (6 bases). The V end was cut by 6 bases, the J end by 11 bases, with 14 bases between. The CDR3 has 12 amino acids. The CDR3 region is CASSSHRETQHF. CDR3 bases: TGTGCCAGCAGCTCCCACAGGGAGACCCAGCATTTT.

This clone was counted only a few times. The chain employs TRBV18 and TRBJ1-3; no reliable D call. The CDR3 has 15 amino acids. Germline CDR1 KGHSH, CDR2 LQKENI. V was trimmed by 0 bases and J by 0 bases, leaving 6 bases between them. The CDR3 DNA reads as TGTGCCAGCTCACCACCGACATTCTCTGGAAACACCATATATTTT. This encodes CASSPPTFSGNTIYF.

This chain joins TRBV6-5 and TRBJ1-1, with D tentatively TRBD1 (6 bases). The CDR3 length is 15 residues. Trimming removed 4 bases from V and 5 bases from J, with 17 bases in between. Germline values: CDR1 MNHEY, CDR2 SVGAGI. CDR3 loop: CASSSFTGLGTEAFF. Written as DNA, the CDR3 is TGTGCCAGCAGTTCTTTTACAGGGCTAGGTACTGAAGCTTTCTTT.

In its sample, this clone was seen a few times. The chain joins TRBV7-9 to TRBJ2-5; the match to TRBD2 covers 9 bases. CDR1 and CDR2 from the germline V gene are SEHNR and FQNEAQ (reference sequence). J was trimmed by 0 bases and V by 10 bases; bases with no gene match: 3. The CDR3 runs 13 residues. This chain's CDR3 is CATGTSYQETQYF. For the CDR3, the DNA is TGTGCCACCGGGACTAGCTACCAAGAGACCCAGTACTTC.

The V call is TRBV29-1, the J call TRBJ1-2; D is undetermined. The CDR3 length is 10 residues. Germline-derived CDR1 and CDR2 are SQVTM and ANQGSEA. V dropped 3 bases and J dropped 4 bases, with 3 bases sitting between them. In DNA, the CDR3 is TGCAGCGTTGACAGCTATGGCTACACCTTC. This encodes CSVDSYGYTF.

The chain recombines TRBV29-1 with TRBJ1-2; possible D gene TRBD1, 5 bases. The germline V gene has CDR1 SQVTM and CDR2 ANQGSEA. The CDR3 runs 13 residues. V gave up 0 bases and J gave up 7 bases, with 12 bases separating them. Written as DNA, the CDR3 is TGCAGCGTTGAAGATCGGGGGTTTAGTGGCTACACCTTC. It translates to CSVEDRGFSGYTF.

This chain links TRBV29-1 with TRBJ1-6; maybe TRBD1 (5 bases). The CDR3 has 13 residues. Germline V gene lookup returns CDR1 SQVTM and CDR2 ANQGSEA. With 4 bases removed from V and 7 bases from J, the gap between germline ends came to 11 bases. The CDR3 DNA is TGCAGCGTTGCGAAGGGGCCGAATTCACCCCTCCACTTT. Translation gives CSVAKGPNSPLHF. The full variable domain, its missing parts supplied by reference TRBV29-1 and TRBJ1-6, is SAVISQKPSRDICQRGTSLTIQCQVDSQVTMMFWYRQQPGQSLTLIATANQGSEATYESGFVIDKFPISRPNLTFSTLTVSNMSPEDSSIYLCSVAKGPNSPLHFGNGTRLTVT.

V is TRBV6-2 or TRBV6-3 and J is TRBJ2-4; TRBD1 aligns across 7 bases. This CDR3 region has 17 residues. Germline-derived CDR1 and CDR2 are MNHEY and SVGEGT. V dropped 0 bases and J dropped 3; count of bases not matched to a gene: 8. The CDR3 DNA is TGTGCCAGCAGTTACTCGATCCGACAGGGCGGCAAAAACATTCAGTACTTC. This codes for CASSYSIRQGGKNIQYF.

The chain recombines TRBV6-6 with TRBJ2-1; 8 nucleotides agree with TRBD1. V was pared by 4 bases and J by 9 bases, with 8 bases of the junction left unmatched. CDR3 length: 14 residues. CDR1 and CDR2 from the germline V gene are MNHNY and SVGAGI (reference sequence). The CDR3 here is CASSSPGGRGEQFF. CDR3 sequence (DNA): TGTGCCAGCAGTTCCCCAGGGGGCCGGGGTGAGCAGTTCTTC.

The V call is TRBV7-3, the J call TRBJ2-1; possibly TRBD2 for D (6 bases). Trimming cost V 5 bases and J 3 bases, with 17 bases left between them. There are 16 residues in the CDR3. Per germline, CDR1 SGHTA and CDR2 FQGTGA. The CDR3 bases are TGTGCCAGCAGCCCAACCGGGACTCTATACTACAATGAGCAGTTCTTC. This encodes CASSPTGTLYYNEQFF.